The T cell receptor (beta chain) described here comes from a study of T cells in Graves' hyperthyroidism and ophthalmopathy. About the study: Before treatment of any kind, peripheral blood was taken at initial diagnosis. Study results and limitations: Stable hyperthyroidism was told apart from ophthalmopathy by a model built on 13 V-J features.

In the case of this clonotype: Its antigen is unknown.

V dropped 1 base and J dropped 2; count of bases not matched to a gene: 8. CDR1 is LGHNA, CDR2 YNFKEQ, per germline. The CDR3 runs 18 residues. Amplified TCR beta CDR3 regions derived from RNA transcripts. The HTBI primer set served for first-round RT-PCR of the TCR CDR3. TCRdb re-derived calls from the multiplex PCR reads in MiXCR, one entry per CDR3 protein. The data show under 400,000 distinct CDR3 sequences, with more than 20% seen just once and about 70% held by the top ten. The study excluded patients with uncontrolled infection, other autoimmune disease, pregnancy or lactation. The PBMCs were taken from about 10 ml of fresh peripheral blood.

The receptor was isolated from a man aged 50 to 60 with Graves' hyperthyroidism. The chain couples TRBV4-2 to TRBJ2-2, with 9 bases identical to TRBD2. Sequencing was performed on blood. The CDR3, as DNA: TGTGCCAGCAGCCAAGTAAAGGTAGCGGGAGCTAACACCGGGGAGCTGTTTTTT. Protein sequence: CASSQVKVAGANTGELFF.